The T cell receptor beta chain under discussion was sequenced for a study of blood T cell repertoires in COVID-19. Whole-study context: COVID-19 samples collected from the United States, Italy and Spain covered acute and convalescent phases. T cells, B-cell-depleted T cells, or PBMCs provided the cDNA or gDNA that served as material.

Original handling: Nucleated cell number was recorded as an estimate derived from reference gene primer amplification. TCRdb keeps only in-frame clones here, not all; method: immunoSEQ multiplex PCR. D and trimming come from the DNA, and the V and J calls and clone size come from that table. This table holds about 280,000 clones, around nine tenths found once. J was trimmed by 4 bases and V by 5 bases; bases with no gene match: 7. Germline V gives CDR1 SGHAT, CDR2 FQNNGV. The CDR3 contains 14 residues. Sequences were obtained from peripheral blood. The receptor comes from a man over 45 with acute or convalescent COVID-19. The rearrangement uses TRBV11-2 and TRBJ1-2, with 7 bases matching TRBD1. CDR3 protein: CASSPTGTAYGYTF. The CDR3 DNA sequence: TGTGCCAGCAGCCCTACCGGGACAGCCTATGGCTACACCTTC.